Listed here are 13 T cell receptor beta chains from one sample, sequenced in a study of T-cell reconstitution after alpha-beta-depleted transplantation in children. The TCRbeta library was prepared with unique molecular identifiers. TCRdb recomputed calls from the PCR reads with MiXCR, one row per CDR3 protein. The sample yields nearly 350,000 distinct CDR3 sequences, under 20% seen once. The sequenced sample was PBMCs, mostly from graft donor cells, obtained 360 days after TCRalphabeta/CD19-depleted stem cell transplant. These receptors all come from a male patient between 2 and 10 years old who had a stem cell transplant for acute lymphoblastic leukemia, so the T cells may come from the graft donor.

This clonotype was counted at least ten times. The rearrangement joins TRBV12-3 or TRBV12-4 to TRBJ2-5; 8 nucleotides agree with TRBD1. This CDR3 spans 16 amino acids. With 4 bases clipped from V and 3 bases from J, the junction kept 10 bases outside the gene matches. The chain's CDR3 is CASSSNDGQGEETQYF. As DNA, the CDR3 is TGTGCCAGCAGTTCGAACGACGGACAGGGTGAAGAGACCCAGTACTTC.

The table lists this clonotype with a few counts. The junction departs from germline at one end; a sequencing error may be responsible. The rearrangement joins TRBV12-3 or TRBV12-4 to TRBJ2-5, with TRBD2 identical over 7 bases. The CDR3 has 13 amino acids. Here the CDR3 DNA reads TGTGCCACCAGTTGGGGAGGGCGAGAGACCCAGTACTTC. As protein: CATSWGGRETQYF.

The rearrangement links TRBV18 to TRBJ2-3; 7 bases match TRBD1. The CDR3 runs to 14 residues. Germline V gene data show CDR1 as KGHSH and CDR2 as LQKENI. V trimming: 4 bases; J trimming: 6 bases; junction bases outside the gene matches: 7. For the CDR3, the DNA is TGTGCCAGCTCACGACAGGGCAGGACCGATACGCAGTATTTT. Translated: CASSRQGRTDTQYF.

The V and J genes are TRBV5-4 and TRBJ2-5; 9 nucleotides align to TRBD2. The ends lost 0 bases at V and 5 bases at J; junction bases unmatched: 8. Germline assignment: CDR1 SGHNT and CDR2 YYREEE (reference sequence). The CDR3 has 16 amino acids. The CDR3 sequence is CASSLAVAGAGETQYF. As DNA, the CDR3 is TGTGCCAGCAGCTTGGCGGTAGCGGGAGCGGGGGAGACCCAGTACTTC.

This clonotype came up a few times. The chain couples TRBV11-1 to TRBJ2-1; TRBD1 agrees at 9 bases. V trimming: 4 bases; J trimming: 7 bases; junction bases outside the gene matches: 23. Germline lookup yields CDR1 SGHAT and CDR2 FQDESV (reference sequence). This CDR3 has 20 residues. In nucleotides, the CDR3 is TGTGCCAGCAGCTCTTGGGACAGGGTACGTTTAGGTCTAGCTGCAAATGAGCAGTTCTTC. Translation gives CASSSWDRVRLGLAANEQFF.

The table lists this clonotype with a few counts. The gene calls are TRBV7-9 and TRBJ2-1, with TRBD2 matching over 7 bases. Germline V gene data show CDR1 as SEHNR and CDR2 as FQNEAQ (reference sequence). CDR3 length: 16 residues. The J segment lost 5 bases and the V segment lost 3 bases, leaving 10 bases of the junction unmatched. The CDR3 loop is CASSLGYGGSDNEQFF. CDR3 coding DNA: TGTGCCAGCAGCTTGGGTTATGGCGGGAGTGACAATGAGCAGTTCTTC.

The chain is built from TRBV21-1 and TRBJ2-1; TRBD2, the D gene given by the table, was not confirmed from the DNA. TRBV21-1 is deemed a pseudogene. This CDR3 is 18 amino acids long. The CDR3, as DNA: TGTGCCAGCACTGGACTAGCGGATCATCTTAGGCCCTACAATGAGCAGTTCTTC. Translating it yields CASTGLADHLRPYNEQFF.

CDR3 region: CASSVPLGNEQFF. CDR3 bases: TGCGCCAGCAGTGTCCCCTTGGGGAATGAGCAGTTCTTC. This chain links TRBV10-2 with TRBJ2-1, with unresolved D. Germline V CDR1 and CDR2: WSHSY, SAAADI. This CDR3 has 13 amino acids. Trimming removed 4 bases at V and 7 bases at J, with 11 bases between.

This sequence joins TRBV27 and TRBJ2-7; the D gene could be TRBD1 or TRBD2 (5 bases each). There are 14 residues in the CDR3. Trimming shortened V by 6 bases and J by 6 bases, and 18 bases separated the two germline ends. Germline assignment: CDR1 MNHEY and CDR2 SMNVEV (reference sequence). The CDR3 DNA follows: TGTGCCAGCAGCCCGGGACCCCCTTCGGGCGAGCAGTACTTC. Encoded protein: CASSPGPPSGEQYF.

This clonotype has a handful of counts. This rearrangement joins TRBV7-3 to TRBJ2-2; D gene ambiguous. CDR1 and CDR2 (germline): SGHTA, FQGTGA. This CDR3 is built from 13 residues. V was cut by 1 base and J by 8 bases, with 8 bases left in between. Here the CDR3 DNA reads TGTGCCAGCAGCTTAATTCTGGCGGGGGAGCTGTTTTTT. The encoded protein is CASSLILAGELFF.

The chain couples TRBV24-1 to TRBJ1-1; possible D gene TRBD1, 6 bases. The germline gives CDR1 KGHDR, CDR2 SFDVKD. The CDR3 is 15 amino acids. Trimming took 3 bases from V and 1 from J, leaving 11 bases between them. The CDR3 region has the DNA TGTGCCACCAGTGATGGGGGCGGACAGAACACTGAAGCTTTCTTT. It translates to CATSDGGGQNTEAFF.

Notes on this clonotype: One end of the junction does not line up with germline, which may come from a read error. This chain links TRBV28 with TRBJ2-7, with D uncertain. CDR1 and CDR2 from the germline V gene are MDHEN and SYDVKM. This CDR3 has 13 amino acids. The CDR3 sequence is CTSSSERNYEQYF. CDR3 coding DNA: TGTACCAGCAGTTCGGAGAGGAACTACGAGCAGTACTTC.

The chain's CDR3 is CSALPGTRTYNEQFF. In nucleotides, the CDR3 is TGCAGTGCTCTCCCCGGGACTAGGACCTACAATGAGCAGTTCTTC. The chain couples TRBV20-1 to TRBJ2-1, with TRBD2 matching over 8 bases. The CDR3 totals 15 residues. From germline, CDR1 is DFQATT and CDR2 SNEGSKA (reference sequence). V was clipped by 5 bases and J by 2 bases; unmatched bases: 8.